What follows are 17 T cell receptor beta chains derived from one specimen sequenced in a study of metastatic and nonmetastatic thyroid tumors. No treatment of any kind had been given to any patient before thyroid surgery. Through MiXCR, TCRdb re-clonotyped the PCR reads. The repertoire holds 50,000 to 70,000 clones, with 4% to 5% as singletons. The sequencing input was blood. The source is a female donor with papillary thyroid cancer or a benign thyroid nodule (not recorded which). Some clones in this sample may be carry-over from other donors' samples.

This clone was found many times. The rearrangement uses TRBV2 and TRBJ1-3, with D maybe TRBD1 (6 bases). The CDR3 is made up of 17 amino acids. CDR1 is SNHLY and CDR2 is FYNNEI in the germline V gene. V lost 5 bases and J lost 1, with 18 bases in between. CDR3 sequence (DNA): TGTGCCAGCAGTTCTTTGTTGGGGGCCCGATCTGGAAACACCATATATTTT. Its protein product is CASSSLLGARSGNTIYF.

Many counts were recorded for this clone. The CDR3 is CASGDRIFGNTIYF. CDR3 DNA: TGTGCCAGCGGCGACAGGATTTTTGGAAACACCATATATTTT. This rearrangement joins TRBV12-3 or TRBV12-4 to TRBJ1-3, with D perhaps TRBD1 (6 bases). The CDR3 consists of 14 residues. The V end lost 8 bases, the J end lost 3 bases, and 14 bases lay between the germline ends.

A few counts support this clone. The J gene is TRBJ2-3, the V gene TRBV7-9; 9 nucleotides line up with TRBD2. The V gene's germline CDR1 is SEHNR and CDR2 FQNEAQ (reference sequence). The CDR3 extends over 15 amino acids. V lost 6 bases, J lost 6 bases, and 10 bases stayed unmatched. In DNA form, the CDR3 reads TGTGCCAGCAGAAGCGGCTTAGCGGGAGAGGATACGCAGTATTTT. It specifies CASRSGLAGEDTQYF.

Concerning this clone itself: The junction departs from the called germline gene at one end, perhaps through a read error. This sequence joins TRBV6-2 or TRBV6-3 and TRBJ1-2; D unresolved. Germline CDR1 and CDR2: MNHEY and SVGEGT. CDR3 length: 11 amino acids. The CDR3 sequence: CASRKGYGCTF. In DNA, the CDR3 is TGTGCCAGCAGAAAGGGTTATGGCTGCACCTTC.

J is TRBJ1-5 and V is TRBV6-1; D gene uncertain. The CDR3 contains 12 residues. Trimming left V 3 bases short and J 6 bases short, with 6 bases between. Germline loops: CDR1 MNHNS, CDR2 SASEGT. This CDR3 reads CASSDGIQPQHF. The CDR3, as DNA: TGTGCCAGCAGTGACGGTATTCAGCCCCAGCATTTT.

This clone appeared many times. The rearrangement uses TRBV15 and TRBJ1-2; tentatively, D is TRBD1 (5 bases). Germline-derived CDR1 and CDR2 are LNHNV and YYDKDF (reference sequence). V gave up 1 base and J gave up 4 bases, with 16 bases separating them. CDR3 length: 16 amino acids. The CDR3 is CATSRGAGVGVYGYTF. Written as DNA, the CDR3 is TGTGCCACCAGCAGAGGGGCCGGAGTGGGGGTCTATGGCTACACCTTC. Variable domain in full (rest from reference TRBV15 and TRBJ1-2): DAMVIQNPRYQVTQFGKPVTLSCSQTLNHNVMYWYQQKSSQAPKLLFHYYDKDFNNEADTPDNFQSRRPNTSFCFLDIRSPGLGDTAMYLCATSRGAGVGVYGYTFGSGTRLTVV.

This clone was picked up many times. DNA of the CDR3: TGCGCCAGCAGCCCCTCGCCCCGGCAGGGGGCGTTTGAGACCCAGTACTTC. Its translation: CASSPSPRQGAFETQYF. The chain is built from TRBV4-1 and TRBJ2-5, with TRBD1 matching 8 bases. Germline CDR1 is MGHRA and CDR2 is YSYEKL. V trimming: 4 bases; J trimming: 5 bases; junction bases outside the gene matches: 15. The CDR3 length is 17 residues.

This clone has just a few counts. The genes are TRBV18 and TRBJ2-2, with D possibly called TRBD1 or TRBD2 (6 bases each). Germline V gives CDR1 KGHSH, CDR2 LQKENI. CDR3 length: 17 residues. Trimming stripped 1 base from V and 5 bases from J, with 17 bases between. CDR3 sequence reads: CASSPLAGGLKTGELFF. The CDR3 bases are TGTGCCAGCTCACCACTCGCCGGGGGCTTGAAGACCGGGGAGCTGTTTTTT.

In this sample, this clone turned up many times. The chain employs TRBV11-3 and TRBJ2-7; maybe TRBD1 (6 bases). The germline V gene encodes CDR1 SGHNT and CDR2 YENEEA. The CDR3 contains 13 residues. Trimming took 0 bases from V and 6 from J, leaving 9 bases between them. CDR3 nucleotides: TGTGCCAGCAGCTTAGATGGACAGAGCGAGCAGTACTTC. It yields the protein CASSLDGQSEQYF. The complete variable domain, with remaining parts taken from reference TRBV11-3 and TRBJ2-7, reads EAGVVQSPRYKIIEKKQPVAFWCNPISGHNTLYWYLQNLGQGPELLIRYENEEAVDDSQLPKDRFSAERLKGVDSTLKIQPAELGDSAVYLCASSLDGQSEQYFGPGTRLTVT.

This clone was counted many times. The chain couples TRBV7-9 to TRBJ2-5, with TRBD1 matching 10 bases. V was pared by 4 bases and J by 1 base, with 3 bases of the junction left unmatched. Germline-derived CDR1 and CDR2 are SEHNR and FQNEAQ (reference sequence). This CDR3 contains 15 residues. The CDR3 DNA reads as TGTGCCAGCAGCTACAGGACAGGGGGCCAAGAGACCCAGTACTTC. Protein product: CASSYRTGGQETQYF.

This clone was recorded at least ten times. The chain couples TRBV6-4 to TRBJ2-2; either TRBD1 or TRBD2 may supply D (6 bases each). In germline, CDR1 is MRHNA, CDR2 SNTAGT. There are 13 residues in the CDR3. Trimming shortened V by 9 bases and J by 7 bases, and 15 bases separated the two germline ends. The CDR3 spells CARPVEGGGELFF. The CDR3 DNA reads TGTGCCAGGCCCGTCGAGGGGGGCGGGGAGCTGTTTTTT.

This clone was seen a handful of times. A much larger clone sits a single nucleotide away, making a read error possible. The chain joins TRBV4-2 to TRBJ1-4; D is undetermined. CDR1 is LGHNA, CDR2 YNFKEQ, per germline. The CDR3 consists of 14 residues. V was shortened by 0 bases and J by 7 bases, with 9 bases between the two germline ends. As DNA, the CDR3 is TGTGCCAGCAGCCAAGAAAGATGGAGTGAAAAACTGTTTTTT. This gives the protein CASSQERWSEKLFF.

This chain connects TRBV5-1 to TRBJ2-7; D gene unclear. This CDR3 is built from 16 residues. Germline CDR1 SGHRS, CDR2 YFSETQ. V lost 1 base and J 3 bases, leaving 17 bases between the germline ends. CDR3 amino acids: CASSLFGQELLYEQYF. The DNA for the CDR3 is TGCGCCAGCAGCTTGTTTGGCCAGGAACTACTCTACGAGCAGTACTTC.

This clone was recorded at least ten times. In DNA form, the CDR3 reads TGTGCCAGCAGTCCATCCGATGCGGGACAGGGAGATGAGCAGTTCTTC. This codes for CASSPSDAGQGDEQFF. The genes are TRBV6-1 and TRBJ2-1, with TRBD1 matching over 9 bases. The junction had 13 bases not matched to a gene; V was cut back by 5 bases and J by 8 bases. This CDR3 is 16 amino acids long. The germline CDR1 and CDR2 sequences are MNHNS and SASEGT.

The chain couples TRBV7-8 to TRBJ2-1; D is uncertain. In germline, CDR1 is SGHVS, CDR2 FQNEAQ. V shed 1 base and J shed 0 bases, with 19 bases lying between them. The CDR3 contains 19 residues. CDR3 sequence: CASSLVLGSGRSSYNEQFF. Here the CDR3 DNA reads TGTGCCAGCAGCTTAGTATTAGGTTCGGGCAGAAGCTCCTACAATGAGCAGTTCTTC.

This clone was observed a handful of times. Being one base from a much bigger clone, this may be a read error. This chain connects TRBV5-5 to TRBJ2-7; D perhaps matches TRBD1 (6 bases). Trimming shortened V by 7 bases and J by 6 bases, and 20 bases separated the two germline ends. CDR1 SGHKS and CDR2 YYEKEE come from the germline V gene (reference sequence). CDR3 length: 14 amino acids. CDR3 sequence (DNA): TGTGCCAGCCGTTACTGGACAGTGGCGGGCGAGCAGTACTTC. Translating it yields CASRYWTVAGEQYF.

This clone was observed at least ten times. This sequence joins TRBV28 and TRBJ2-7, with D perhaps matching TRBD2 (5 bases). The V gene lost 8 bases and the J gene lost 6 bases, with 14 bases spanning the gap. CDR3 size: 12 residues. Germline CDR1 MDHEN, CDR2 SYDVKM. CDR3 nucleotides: TGTGCCAGCGAACTCGGAGGAGGCGAGCAGTACTTC. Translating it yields CASELGGGEQYF.